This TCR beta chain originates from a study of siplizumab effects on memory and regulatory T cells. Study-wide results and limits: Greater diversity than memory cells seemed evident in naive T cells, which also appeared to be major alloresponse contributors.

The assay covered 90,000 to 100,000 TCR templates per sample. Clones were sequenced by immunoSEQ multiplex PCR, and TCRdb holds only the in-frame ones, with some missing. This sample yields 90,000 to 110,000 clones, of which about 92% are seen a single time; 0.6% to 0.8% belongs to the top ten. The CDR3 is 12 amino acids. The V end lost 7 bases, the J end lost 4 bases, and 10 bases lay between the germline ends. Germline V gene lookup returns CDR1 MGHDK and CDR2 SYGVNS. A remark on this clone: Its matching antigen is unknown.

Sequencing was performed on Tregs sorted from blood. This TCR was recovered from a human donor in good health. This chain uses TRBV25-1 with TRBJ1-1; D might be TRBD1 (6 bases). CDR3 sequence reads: CASMGGPTEAFF. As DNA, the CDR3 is TGTGCCAGCATGGGGGGGCCCACTGAAGCTTTCTTT.